Listed here is a single T cell receptor (beta chain). Its antigen is as yet unknown. Germline lookup yields CDR1 LGHDT and CDR2 YNNKEL (reference sequence). This CDR3 spans 17 amino acids. This sample stems from a study of CXCR3-negative and CXCR3-positive naive CD8 T cells. Study results and caveats: The study found more hydrophobic TRB CDR3s in CXCR3-positive naive cells than in CXCR3-negative naive cells.

Each TRB cDNA library was prepared by 5' RACE (with UMI labels). TCRdb reprocessed the 5' RACE reads, with one entry per CDR3 protein and no DNA. The specimen's table records roughly 63,000 distinct CDR3 sequences. This TCR was recovered from a human donor in good health. Some clones in this sample may be carry-over from other donors' samples. V and J are TRBV3-1 and TRBJ2-2; with no DNA, the TCRdb D assignment of TRBD1 cannot be verified. Sequenced input: naive CXCR3+ CD8+ T cells from blood. The sample's subset: CD45RO-CCR7+CD27+CD95- naive CD8+ T cells expressing CXCR3 (TNR3+). CDR3 in amino acids: CARGRDSLPPSFGELFF.